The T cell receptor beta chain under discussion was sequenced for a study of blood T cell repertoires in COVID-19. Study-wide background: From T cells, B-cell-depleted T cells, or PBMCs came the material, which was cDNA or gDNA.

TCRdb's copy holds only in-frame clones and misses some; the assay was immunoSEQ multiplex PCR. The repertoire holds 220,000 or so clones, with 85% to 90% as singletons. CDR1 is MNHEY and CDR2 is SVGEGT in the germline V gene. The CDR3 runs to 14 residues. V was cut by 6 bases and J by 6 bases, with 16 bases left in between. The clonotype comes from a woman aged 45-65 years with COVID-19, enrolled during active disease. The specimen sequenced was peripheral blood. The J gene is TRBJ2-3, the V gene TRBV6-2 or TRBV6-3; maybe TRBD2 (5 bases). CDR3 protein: CASSHTDSSDTQYF. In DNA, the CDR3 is TGTGCCAGCAGCCACACGGACTCCTCGGATACGCAGTATTTT.